This T cell receptor (beta chain) stems from a study of T cells in women clearing cervical HPV infection. General study results and limits: Controls had more TRBV6-7 (approximately 0.15%) than cases (about 0.11%).

Turning to this clone: What it binds is unknown. The read ends 3 residues before the CDR3 terminus; that terminus is restored from the germline J gene.

Germline V gene lookup returns CDR1 SGHRS and CDR2 YFSETQ. Trimming cost V 4 bases and J 0 bases; bases outside gene matches: 4. The CDR3 extends over 16 amino acids. Only in-frame clones appear in the TCRdb table, and some are missing; sequencing was by immunoSEQ multiplex PCR. The sample table includes tens of thousands of clones. The TCR originated in a woman aged 18-70 years with a cervical HPV16 infection that either progressed to CIN3+ or cleared (not recorded which). Sequenced: blood buffy coat. The gene calls are TRBV5-1 and TRBJ2-5; 12 bases match TRBD2. CDR3 residues: CASSPGLAGHQETQYF. The sequenced CDR3 bases are TGCGCCAGCAGCCCCGGACTAGCGGGGCACCAAGAGACC.